This TCR beta chain was identified during a study of technical replicates of blood from a handful of donors. The table came from immunoSEQ multiplex PCR; TCRdb's copy has only in-frame clones and leaves some out. In the table there are about 83,000 clones, around nine tenths of which are singletons. CDR3 length: 19 residues. V dropped 6 bases and J dropped 7; count of bases not matched to a gene: 17. Germline V gene sequence: CDR1 SGHVS, CDR2 FNYEAQ. The sequencing sample was made of T cells isolated from PBMCs. V and J are TRBV7-6 and TRBJ2-2, with 13 bases matching TRBD2. The origin of this receptor is a human donor in good health. The CDR3 DNA sequence: TGTGCCAGCAGTCGAGGATTACTAGCGGGAGGGCCAAGGGGCGGGGAGCTGTTTTTT. Protein sequence: CASSRGLLAGGPRGGELFF.